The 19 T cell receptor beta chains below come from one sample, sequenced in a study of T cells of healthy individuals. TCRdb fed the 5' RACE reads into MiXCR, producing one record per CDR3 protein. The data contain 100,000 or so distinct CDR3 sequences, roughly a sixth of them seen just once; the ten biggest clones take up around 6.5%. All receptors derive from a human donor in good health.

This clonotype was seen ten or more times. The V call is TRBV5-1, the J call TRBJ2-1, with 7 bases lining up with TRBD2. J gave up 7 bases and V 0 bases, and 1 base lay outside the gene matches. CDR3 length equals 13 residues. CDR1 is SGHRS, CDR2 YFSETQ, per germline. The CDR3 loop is CASSLERGNEQFF. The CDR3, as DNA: TGCGCCAGCAGCTTGGAGCGGGGTAATGAGCAGTTCTTC.

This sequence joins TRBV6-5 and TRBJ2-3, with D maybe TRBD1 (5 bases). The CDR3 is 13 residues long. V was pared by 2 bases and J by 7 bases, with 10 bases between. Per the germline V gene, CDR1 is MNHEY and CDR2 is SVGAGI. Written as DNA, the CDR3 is TGTGCCAGCAGTTACGGCAGGGCTTATACGCAGTATTTT. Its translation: CASSYGRAYTQYF.

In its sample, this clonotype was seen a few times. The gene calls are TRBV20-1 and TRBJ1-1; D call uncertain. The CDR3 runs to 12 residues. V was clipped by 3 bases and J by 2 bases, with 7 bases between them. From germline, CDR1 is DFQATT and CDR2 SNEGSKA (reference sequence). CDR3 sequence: CSARVKNTEAFF. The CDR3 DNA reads TGCAGTGCTAGGGTCAAAAACACTGAAGCTTTCTTT.

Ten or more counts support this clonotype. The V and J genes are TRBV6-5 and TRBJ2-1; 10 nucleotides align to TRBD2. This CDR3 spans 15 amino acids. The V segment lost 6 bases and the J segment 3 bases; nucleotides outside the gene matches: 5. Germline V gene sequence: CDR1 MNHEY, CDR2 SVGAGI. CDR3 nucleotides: TGTGCCAGCAGCCACAGGACTAGCGGCTACAATGAGCAGTTCTTC. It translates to CASSHRTSGYNEQFF.

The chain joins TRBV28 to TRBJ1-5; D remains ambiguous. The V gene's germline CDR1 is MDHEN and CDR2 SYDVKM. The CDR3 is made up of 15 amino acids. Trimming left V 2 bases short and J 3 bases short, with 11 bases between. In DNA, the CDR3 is TGTGCCAGCAGTTTAGTACAGACAACCAATCAGCCCCAGCATTTT. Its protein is CASSLVQTTNQPQHF.

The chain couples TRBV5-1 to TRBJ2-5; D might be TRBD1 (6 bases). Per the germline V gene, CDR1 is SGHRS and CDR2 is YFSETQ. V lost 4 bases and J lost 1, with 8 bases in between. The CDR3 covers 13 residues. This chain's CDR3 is CASSRRGQETQYF. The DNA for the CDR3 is TGCGCCAGCAGCCGCAGGGGCCAAGAGACCCAGTACTTC.

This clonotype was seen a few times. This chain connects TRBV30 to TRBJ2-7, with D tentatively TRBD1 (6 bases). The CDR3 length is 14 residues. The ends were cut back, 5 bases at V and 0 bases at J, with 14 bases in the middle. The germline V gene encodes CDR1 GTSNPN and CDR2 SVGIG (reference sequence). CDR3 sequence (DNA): TGTGCCTGGTCAGAGGGGGTTATCTCCTACGAGCAGTACTTC. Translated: CAWSEGVISYEQYF.

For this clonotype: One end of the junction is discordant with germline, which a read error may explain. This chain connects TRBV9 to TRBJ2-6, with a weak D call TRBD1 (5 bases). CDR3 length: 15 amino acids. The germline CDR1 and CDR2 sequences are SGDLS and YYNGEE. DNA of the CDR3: TGCGCCAGCAGGGAACCGGTCTCTGGGGCCAACGTCCTGACTTTC. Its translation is CASREPVSGANVLTF.

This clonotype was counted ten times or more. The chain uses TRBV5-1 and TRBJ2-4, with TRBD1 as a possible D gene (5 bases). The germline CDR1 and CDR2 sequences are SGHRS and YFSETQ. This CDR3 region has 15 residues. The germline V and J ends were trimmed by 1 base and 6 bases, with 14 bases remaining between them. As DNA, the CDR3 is TGCGCCAGCAGCTTGCCCGTTGGGCAGGGAAACATTCAGTACTTC. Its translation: CASSLPVGQGNIQYF.

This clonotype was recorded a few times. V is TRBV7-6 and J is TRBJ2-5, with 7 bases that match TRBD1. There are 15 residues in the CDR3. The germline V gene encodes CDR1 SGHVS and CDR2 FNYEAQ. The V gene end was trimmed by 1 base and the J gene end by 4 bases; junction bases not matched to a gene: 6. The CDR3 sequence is CASSLVAGGSETQYF. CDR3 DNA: TGTGCCAGCAGCTTAGTTGCAGGGGGTTCAGAGACCCAGTACTTC.

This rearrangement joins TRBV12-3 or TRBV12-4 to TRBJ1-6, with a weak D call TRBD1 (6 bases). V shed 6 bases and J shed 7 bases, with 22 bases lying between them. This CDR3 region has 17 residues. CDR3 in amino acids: CASSSGWGGRRNSPLHF. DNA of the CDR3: TGTGCCAGCAGCTCCGGATGGGGGGGGCGAAGGAATTCACCCCTCCACTTT.

The CDR3 coding sequence is TGCGCCAGCAGCCAAGAAGAAACCGGGGACACCGGGGAGCTGTTTTTT. As protein: CASSQEETGDTGELFF. V and J are TRBV4-3 and TRBJ2-2; weak D call: TRBD2 (5 bases). V was shortened by 0 bases and J by 3 bases, with 11 bases between the two germline ends. The CDR3 spans 16 residues. Looked up from germline, CDR1 is LGHNA and CDR2 is YSLEER.

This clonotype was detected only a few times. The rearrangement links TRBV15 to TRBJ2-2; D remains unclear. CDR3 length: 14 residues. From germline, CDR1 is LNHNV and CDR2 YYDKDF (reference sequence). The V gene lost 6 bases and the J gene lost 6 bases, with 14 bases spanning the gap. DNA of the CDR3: TGTGCCACCAGACTTGCTTCCTTCGCCGGGGAGCTGTTTTTT. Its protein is CATRLASFAGELFF.

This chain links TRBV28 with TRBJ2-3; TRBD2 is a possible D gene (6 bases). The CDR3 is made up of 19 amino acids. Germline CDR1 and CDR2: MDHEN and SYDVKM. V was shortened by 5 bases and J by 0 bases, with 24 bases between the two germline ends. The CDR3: CASSTHITSREPSTDTQYF. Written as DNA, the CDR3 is TGTGCCAGCAGTACTCATATCACCTCACGGGAGCCCAGCACAGATACGCAGTATTTT.

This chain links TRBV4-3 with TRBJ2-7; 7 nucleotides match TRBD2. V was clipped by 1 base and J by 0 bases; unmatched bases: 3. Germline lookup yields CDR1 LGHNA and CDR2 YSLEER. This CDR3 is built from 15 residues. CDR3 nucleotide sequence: TGCGCCAGCAGCCAAGGAAGGACTAGCTCCTACGAGCAGTACTTC. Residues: CASSQGRTSSYEQYF.

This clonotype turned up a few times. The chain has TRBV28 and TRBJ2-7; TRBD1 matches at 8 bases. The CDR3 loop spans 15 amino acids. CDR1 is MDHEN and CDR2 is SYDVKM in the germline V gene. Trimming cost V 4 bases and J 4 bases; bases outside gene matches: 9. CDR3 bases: TGTGCCAGCAGTTCCTGGACAGGGTATGGGTACGAGCAGTACTTC. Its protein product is CASSSWTGYGYEQYF.

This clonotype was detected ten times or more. The DNA of the CDR3 is TGTGCCAGCAGTTACTCGGGGGTCACTGAAGCTTTCTTT. Translated: CASSYSGVTEAFF. The chain couples TRBV6-5 to TRBJ1-1; weak D call: TRBD1 (5 bases). Trimming took off 0 bases at V and 4 bases at J, with 6 bases between the two ends. From germline, CDR1 is MNHEY and CDR2 SVGAGI. The CDR3 runs to 13 residues.

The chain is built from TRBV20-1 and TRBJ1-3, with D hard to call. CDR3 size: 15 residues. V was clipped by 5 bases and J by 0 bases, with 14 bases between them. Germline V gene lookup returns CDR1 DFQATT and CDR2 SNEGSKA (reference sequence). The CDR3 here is CSADTRTDSGNTIYF. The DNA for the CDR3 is TGCAGTGCTGACACAAGAACGGACTCTGGAAACACCATATATTTT.

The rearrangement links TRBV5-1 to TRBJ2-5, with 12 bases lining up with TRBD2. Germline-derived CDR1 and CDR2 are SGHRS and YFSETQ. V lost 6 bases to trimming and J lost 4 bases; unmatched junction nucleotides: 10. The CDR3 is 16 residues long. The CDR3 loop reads CASKRRLAGEGETQYF. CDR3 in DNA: TGCGCCAGCAAACGTAGACTAGCGGGAGAGGGAGAGACCCAGTACTTC.